This T cell receptor beta chain was identified in a study of vaccination effects on CD4 cells after COVID-19. J gave up 5 bases and V 0 bases, and 5 bases lay outside the gene matches. The CDR3 contains 16 residues. Germline V gives CDR1 MNHEY, CDR2 SVGAGI. Viral peptide pools were used in the ViraFEST assay to expand antigen-specific CD4+ T cells, and sequencing came afterward. Investigators separated out CD4+ T cells once 10 days of culture had passed. A PCR test confirmed that the person had SARS-CoV-2 infection between March and December 2020. Participants were given two doses of BNT162b2 or mRNA-1273 vaccine. Days 3 and 7 were when half the medium was replaced with IL-2 medium. Study-wide points: Early post-infection timepoints were missing from the study, which also had few convalescent patients.

Assay: immunoSEQ multiplex PCR; the TCRdb copy retains only in-frame clones and omits some. The sample includes around 12,000 clones, around 67% of them seen just once. To note about this clone: Its specificity is not known.

V usage is TRBV6-5 and J usage is TRBJ2-2; 8 bases are shared with TRBD2. The starting material was CD4+ T cells from PBMCs cultured with HCoV-NL63 spike peptides, obtained after COVID-19 vaccination. The TCR originated in a human donor who had a prior SARS-CoV-2 infection. The CDR3 protein is CASSYSPGRGTGELFF. The CDR3 bases are TGTGCCAGCAGTTACTCGCCCGGGAGGGGAACCGGGGAGCTGTTTTTT.